Listed below are T cell receptor beta chains from one sample, sequenced in a study of blood T cell repertoires in COVID-19. Clones were sequenced by immunoSEQ multiplex PCR, and TCRdb holds only the in-frame ones, with some missing. The data show about 250,000 clones, just over 85% seen once. Specimen: PBMCs or T cells enriched from blood (not recorded which). These receptors were obtained from a man aged 40-49 years who had recovered from COVID-19. Each CDR3 is given with its conserved first and last residue. Fields, in order: V gene, D gene, J gene, clone size, CDR3 DNA, CDR3 protein. A D gene is named only where the DNA matches it firmly. Some rows have no size entry. The others give once, few or many, or a class for an expanded clone.

v_gene: TRBV6-1
d_gene: TRBD1
j_gene: TRBJ2-3
abundance: NA
CDR3nt: TGTGCCAGCAGTGATCCGGGACAGGGGGCAGATACGCAGTATTTT
CDR3aa: CASSDPGQGADTQYF

v_gene: TRBV2
d_gene: TRBD1
j_gene: TRBJ2-1
abundance: NA
CDR3nt: TGTGCCAGCACGGCAGGGGGCTCCTACAATGAGCAGTTCTTC
CDR3aa: CASTAGGSYNEQFF

v_gene: TRBV7-2
d_gene: TRBD1
j_gene: TRBJ2-3
abundance: NA
CDR3nt: TGTGCCAGCAGCCCCTGGACAGGGAGCACAGATACGCAGTATTTT
CDR3aa: CASSPWTGSTDTQYF

v_gene: TRBV24-1
d_gene: TRBD1
j_gene: TRBJ1-6
abundance: NA
CDR3nt: TGTGCCACCAGTGCCGCCTCCGGGACAGGGGGTTCACCCCTCCACTTT
CDR3aa: CATSAASGTGGSPLHF

v_gene: TRBV28
d_gene: NA
j_gene: TRBJ2-7
abundance: NA
CDR3nt: TGTGCCAGCAGGTTACAGAACGAGCAGTACTTC
CDR3aa: CASRLQNEQYF

v_gene: TRBV5-4
d_gene: TRBD1
j_gene: TRBJ2-7
abundance: NA
CDR3nt: TGTGCCAGCAGCTTGGAGGGGACAGGGACCAACGAGCAGTACTTC
CDR3aa: CASSLEGTGTNEQYF

v_gene: TRBV19
d_gene: NA
j_gene: TRBJ2-7
abundance: few
CDR3nt: TGTGCCGCCACCCCCGGGGAATGGAGCTCCTACGAGCAGTACTTC
CDR3aa: CAATPGEWSSYEQYF

v_gene: TRBV6-1
d_gene: TRBD1
j_gene: TRBJ1-1
abundance: NA
CDR3nt: TGTGCCAGCAGTGAACAGGGGGGCCGGCGGGCTTTCTTT
CDR3aa: CASSEQGGRRAFF

v_gene: TRBV7-3
d_gene: TRBD1
j_gene: TRBJ2-5
abundance: NA
CDR3nt: TGTGCCAGCAGCCTGACAGGGATCCAAGAGACCCAGTACTTC
CDR3aa: CASSLTGIQETQYF

v_gene: TRBV7-2
d_gene: TRBD1
j_gene: TRBJ2-7
abundance: NA
CDR3nt: TGTGCCAGCAGCTTAGCGCTAGGACAGGGGAGGGAGCAGTACTTC
CDR3aa: CASSLALGQGREQYF

v_gene: TRBV6-5
d_gene: NA
j_gene: TRBJ2-2
abundance: once
CDR3nt: TGTGCCAGCAGTTACTCAGGGCAGGGCCCCACCGGGGAGCTGTTTTTT
CDR3aa: CASSYSGQGPTGELFF

v_gene: TRBV11-3
d_gene: NA
j_gene: TRBJ2-1
abundance: NA
CDR3nt: TGTGCCAGCAGCTTAGATGGCTGGTCAGGGGCGAATGAGCAGTTCTTC
CDR3aa: CASSLDGWSGANEQFF

v_gene: TRBV15
d_gene: NA
j_gene: TRBJ2-1
abundance: once
CDR3nt: TGTGCCACCAGCAGAGATCCTCTTTCTCATGAGCAGTTCTTC
CDR3aa: CATSRDPLSHEQFF

v_gene: TRBV2
d_gene: TRBD1
j_gene: TRBJ1-3
abundance: NA
CDR3nt: TGTGCCAGCAGTCAGGGGGGAACTGGAAACACCATATATTTT
CDR3aa: CASSQGGTGNTIYF

v_gene: TRBV5-1
d_gene: NA
j_gene: TRBJ1-2
abundance: NA
CDR3nt: TGCGCCAGCAGCCCCCGGGGGGGAGAGAACTATGGCTACACCTTC
CDR3aa: CASSPRGGENYGYTF

v_gene: TRBV2
d_gene: TRBD1
j_gene: TRBJ1-4
abundance: NA
CDR3nt: TGTGCCAGCAGAAGGGACAGCTTTGCAACTAATGAAAAACTGTTTTTT
CDR3aa: CASRRDSFATNEKLFF

v_gene: TRBV2
d_gene: NA
j_gene: TRBJ2-5
abundance: NA
CDR3nt: TGTGCCAGCACCCGGAGGGAGACCCAGTACTTC
CDR3aa: CASTRRETQYF

v_gene: TRBV27
d_gene: NA
j_gene: TRBJ1-5
abundance: NA
CDR3nt: TGTGCCAGCAGTTTAGGTGGGGCCCATAGCAATCAGCCCCAGCATTTT
CDR3aa: CASSLGGAHSNQPQHF

v_gene: TRBV27
d_gene: NA
j_gene: TRBJ1-1
abundance: NA
CDR3nt: TGTGCCAGCAGTCCTACGATTCAGGGCACTGAAGCTTTCTTT
CDR3aa: CASSPTIQGTEAFF

v_gene: TRBV27
d_gene: NA
j_gene: TRBJ1-5
abundance: NA
CDR3nt: TGTGCCAGCAGTTGGGCAAGCAATCAGCCCCAGCATTTT
CDR3aa: CASSWASNQPQHF

v_gene: TRBV12-5
d_gene: NA
j_gene: TRBJ1-2
abundance: NA
CDR3nt: TGTGCTAGTGGTTTGGGCGTTACAGTGGGCTACACCTTC
CDR3aa: CASGLGVTVGYTF

v_gene: TRBV6-5
d_gene: TRBD1
j_gene: TRBJ1-2
abundance: NA
CDR3nt: TGTGCCAGCAGAAGACAGGGCGATGATGGCTACACCTTC
CDR3aa: CASRRQGDDGYTF

v_gene: TRBV5-1
d_gene: TRBD2
j_gene: TRBJ2-3
abundance: NA
CDR3nt: TGCGCCAGCAGCTTGGGGAGACTAGCGGAAACTAGCACAGATACGCAGTATTTT
CDR3aa: CASSLGRLAETSTDTQYF

v_gene: TRBV2
d_gene: NA
j_gene: TRBJ1-3
abundance: once
CDR3nt: TGTGCCACCAGCATACAGGGAAACACCATATATTTT
CDR3aa: CATSIQGNTIYF

v_gene: TRBV15
d_gene: NA
j_gene: TRBJ2-2
abundance: NA
CDR3nt: TGTGCCACCAGCAGAGATCTGTCAGGGGTGCGTCGGGACGGGGAGCTGTTTTTT
CDR3aa: CATSRDLSGVRRDGELFF

v_gene: TRBV19
d_gene: NA
j_gene: TRBJ2-4
abundance: NA
CDR3nt: TGTGCCAGTAGTGTCCAGGCACGGAACATTCAGTACTTC
CDR3aa: CASSVQARNIQYF

v_gene: TRBV6-5
d_gene: NA
j_gene: TRBJ2-7
abundance: NA
CDR3nt: TGTGCCAGCAGTTACTCGGGCAGGGCGGACGAGCAGTACTTC
CDR3aa: CASSYSGRADEQYF

v_gene: TRBV13
d_gene: NA
j_gene: TRBJ1-2
abundance: NA
CDR3nt: TGTGCCAGCAGCTCCCTAGCTGCCTATGGCTACACCTTC
CDR3aa: CASSSLAAYGYTF

v_gene: TRBV7-9
d_gene: NA
j_gene: TRBJ2-1
abundance: NA
CDR3nt: TGTGCCAGCAGCTTGGGTAGGAGCGCGCAGTTCTTC
CDR3aa: CASSLGRSAQFF

v_gene: TRBV5-1
d_gene: TRBD1
j_gene: TRBJ1-2
abundance: NA
CDR3nt: TGCGCCAGCAGCACCGGACAGGGCTGGGACAACAGCTATGGCTACACCTTC
CDR3aa: CASSTGQGWDNSYGYTF

v_gene: TRBV6-5
d_gene: NA
j_gene: TRBJ1-4
abundance: NA
CDR3nt: TGTGCCAGCAGTTACCCTCCTAATGAAAAACTGTTTTTT
CDR3aa: CASSYPPNEKLFF

v_gene: TRBV19
d_gene: NA
j_gene: TRBJ1-4
abundance: once
CDR3nt: TGTGCCAGTAGCTCCGGGACAACTAATGAAAAACTGTTTTTT
CDR3aa: CASSSGTTNEKLFF

v_gene: TRBV15
d_gene: NA
j_gene: TRBJ1-2
abundance: once
CDR3nt: TGTGCCACCAGCAGAGATCTGCAGGGCGACTACACCTTC
CDR3aa: CATSRDLQGDYTF

v_gene: TRBV5-6
d_gene: TRBD1
j_gene: TRBJ2-6
abundance: NA
CDR3nt: TGTGCCAGCTGGACAGGGGTGGGCCGTGTCCTGACTTTC
CDR3aa: CASWTGVGRVLTF

v_gene: TRBV5-1
d_gene: NA
j_gene: TRBJ1-2
abundance: NA
CDR3nt: TGCGCCAGCAGCCAGGCCACGGCCGTTAACTATGGCTACACCTTC
CDR3aa: CASSQATAVNYGYTF

v_gene: TRBV7-9
d_gene: NA
j_gene: TRBJ1-1
abundance: once
CDR3nt: TGTGCCAGCAGCTTAGTGGCGGGGGGGAACACTGAAGCTTTCTTT
CDR3aa: CASSLVAGGNTEAFF

v_gene: TRBV19
d_gene: NA
j_gene: TRBJ1-5
abundance: NA
CDR3nt: TGTGCCAGTAGTACCCAGCCGACAGGCCGCAATCAGCCCCAGCATTTT
CDR3aa: CASSTQPTGRNQPQHF

v_gene: TRBV7-9
d_gene: TRBD1
j_gene: TRBJ2-7
abundance: NA
CDR3nt: TGTGCCAGCAGCTGGACAGGCGCCTCCTACGAGCAGTACTTC
CDR3aa: CASSWTGASYEQYF

v_gene: TRBV7-2
d_gene: TRBD2
j_gene: TRBJ2-5
abundance: NA
CDR3nt: TGTGCCAGCAGCCTTAGACTAGCGGGGGGGCAGAGGGAGACCCAGTACTTC
CDR3aa: CASSLRLAGGQRETQYF

v_gene: TRBV27
d_gene: TRBD1
j_gene: TRBJ2-3
abundance: NA
CDR3nt: TGTGCCAGCAGCCCCCTGGACAGGGGATACACAGATACGCAGTATTTT
CDR3aa: CASSPLDRGYTDTQYF

v_gene: TRBV6-2/TRBV6-3
d_gene: TRBD1
j_gene: TRBJ1-2
abundance: NA
CDR3nt: TGTGCCAGCAGTTACCCGACAGGGGCTAACTATGGCTACACCTTC
CDR3aa: CASSYPTGANYGYTF

v_gene: TRBV24-1
d_gene: NA
j_gene: TRBJ2-1
abundance: few
CDR3nt: TGTGCCACCAGTGACTTAGGCGGGACAGACAATGAGCAGTTCTTC
CDR3aa: CATSDLGGTDNEQFF

v_gene: TRBV6-5
d_gene: TRBD1
j_gene: TRBJ1-3
abundance: NA
CDR3nt: TGTGCCAGCAGCCGCGGGACAGCAGGAAACACCATATATTTT
CDR3aa: CASSRGTAGNTIYF

v_gene: TRBV27
d_gene: NA
j_gene: TRBJ1-2
abundance: NA
CDR3nt: TGTGCCAGCAGTCCACAGGGAGGGCATGGCTACACCTTC
CDR3aa: CASSPQGGHGYTF

v_gene: TRBV18
d_gene: TRBD1
j_gene: TRBJ2-1
abundance: once
CDR3nt: TGTGCCAGCTCACCGACGGGACAGAACTCCTACAATGAGCAGTTCTTC
CDR3aa: CASSPTGQNSYNEQFF

v_gene: TRBV15
d_gene: TRBD1
j_gene: TRBJ1-5
abundance: once
CDR3nt: TGTGCCACCAGCATTACTTCGGACAGGAATCAGCCCCAGCATTTT
CDR3aa: CATSITSDRNQPQHF

v_gene: TRBV5-1
d_gene: TRBD2
j_gene: TRBJ2-2
abundance: NA
CDR3nt: TGCGCCAGCAGCGCCGGGGGAGGGACCGGGGAGCTGTTTTTT
CDR3aa: CASSAGGGTGELFF

v_gene: TRBV5-1
d_gene: TRBD1
j_gene: TRBJ1-1
abundance: NA
CDR3nt: TGCGCCAGCAGCTTGGATTTGACAGGGAGCACTGAAGCTTTCTTT
CDR3aa: CASSLDLTGSTEAFF

v_gene: TRBV7-8
d_gene: NA
j_gene: TRBJ2-3
abundance: NA
CDR3nt: TGTGCCAGCAGGGGTCCGGGTACTAGCACAGATACGCAGTATTTT
CDR3aa: CASRGPGTSTDTQYF

v_gene: TRBV19
d_gene: TRBD1
j_gene: TRBJ2-3
abundance: once
CDR3nt: TGTGCCAGTGCGACCGGGACAGAGAACACAGATACGCAGTATTTT
CDR3aa: CASATGTENTDTQYF

v_gene: TRBV27
d_gene: NA
j_gene: TRBJ2-2
abundance: NA
CDR3nt: TGTGCCAGCAGTTTTCAGGGACTTAACACCGGGGAGCTGTTTTTT
CDR3aa: CASSFQGLNTGELFF

v_gene: TRBV2
d_gene: NA
j_gene: TRBJ1-1
abundance: NA
CDR3nt: TGTGCCAGACGACAAACAGGGTATGACACTGAAGCTTTCTTT
CDR3aa: CARRQTGYDTEAFF

v_gene: TRBV7-9
d_gene: TRBD1
j_gene: TRBJ2-3
abundance: NA
CDR3nt: TGTGCCAGCAGCCCAGTAGGGACAGCGACTAGCACAGATACGCAGTATTTT
CDR3aa: CASSPVGTATSTDTQYF

v_gene: TRBV30
d_gene: NA
j_gene: TRBJ1-6
abundance: NA
CDR3nt: TGTGCCTGGAGTGTAGGTCAGCGCTCACCCCTCCACTTT
CDR3aa: CAWSVGQRSPLHF

v_gene: TRBV27
d_gene: TRBD2
j_gene: TRBJ2-3
abundance: NA
CDR3nt: TGTGCCAGCAGTACCCGACTAGCGGGCATTCCAGATACGCAGTATTTT
CDR3aa: CASSTRLAGIPDTQYF

v_gene: TRBV5-3
d_gene: TRBD2
j_gene: TRBJ2-7
abundance: NA
CDR3nt: TGTGCCAGAAGCTTGTCGGGGGAGGGAACCTACGAGCAGTACTTC
CDR3aa: CARSLSGEGTYEQYF

v_gene: TRBV9
d_gene: TRBD2
j_gene: TRBJ2-5
abundance: NA
CDR3nt: TGTGCCAGCAGCGCTTTAGCGGGGGGGCCTAGTGAGACCCAGTACTTC
CDR3aa: CASSALAGGPSETQYF

v_gene: TRBV7-9
d_gene: TRBD1
j_gene: TRBJ2-7
abundance: NA
CDR3nt: TGTGCCAGCAGCGGCGACAGGGATAAGGGCGAGCAGTACTTC
CDR3aa: CASSGDRDKGEQYF

v_gene: TRBV3-1/TRBV3-2
d_gene: NA
j_gene: TRBJ1-3
abundance: once
CDR3nt: TGTGCCAGCAGCCTCGACCGGGACACCATATATTTT
CDR3aa: CASSLDRDTIYF

v_gene: TRBV10-3
d_gene: NA
j_gene: TRBJ1-1
abundance: NA
CDR3nt: TGTGCCATCGTAGAGAACACTGAAGCTTTCTTT
CDR3aa: CAIVENTEAFF